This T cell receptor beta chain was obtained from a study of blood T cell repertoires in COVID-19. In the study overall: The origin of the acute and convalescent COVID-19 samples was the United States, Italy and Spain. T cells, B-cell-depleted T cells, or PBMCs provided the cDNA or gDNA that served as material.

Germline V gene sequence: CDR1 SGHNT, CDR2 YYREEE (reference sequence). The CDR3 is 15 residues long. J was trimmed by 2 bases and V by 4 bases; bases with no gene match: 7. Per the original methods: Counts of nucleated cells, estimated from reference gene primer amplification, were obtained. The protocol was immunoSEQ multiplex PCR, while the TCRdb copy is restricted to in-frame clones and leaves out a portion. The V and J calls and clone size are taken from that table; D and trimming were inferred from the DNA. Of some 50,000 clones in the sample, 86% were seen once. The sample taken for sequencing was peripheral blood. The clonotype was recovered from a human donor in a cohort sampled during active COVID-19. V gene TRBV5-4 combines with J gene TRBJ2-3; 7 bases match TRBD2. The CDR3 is CASSARGLPTDTQYF. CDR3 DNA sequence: TGTGCCAGCAGCGCGAGGGGACTACCCACAGATACGCAGTATTTT.